This T cell receptor beta chain was sequenced for a study of siplizumab effects on memory and regulatory T cells. A note on this clone: Its antigen is not identified.

Per the germline V gene, CDR1 is ENHRY and CDR2 is SYGVKD. This CDR3 has 13 amino acids. Trimming left V 3 bases short and J 5 bases short, with 10 bases between. Per sample, the assay covered around 10^5 TCR templates. Measured with immunoSEQ multiplex PCR; TCRdb has only the in-frame clones, and not every one. The data show 65,000 to 85,000 clones, 85% to 95% seen once. Findings and limits, study-wide: Mappable alloreactive CD4+ clones were on average 68.8% Treg-derived with siplizumab, 26.9% in controls. Among alloreactive clones, only a minor fraction mapped to unstimulated subsets. Naive T cells, seemingly more diverse than memory cells, seemed major alloresponse contributors.

The genes are TRBV10-3 and TRBJ1-1; unclear D gene. This receptor was obtained from a human donor in good health. Sequencing used CD8+ T cells sorted from blood. CDR3 amino acids: CAISDGEGTEAFF. The CDR3 DNA is TGTGCCATCAGTGATGGGGAGGGAACTGAAGCTTTCTTT.